What follows are 27 T cell receptor beta chains derived from one specimen sequenced in a study of cytotoxic CD8 clonotypes in ibrutinib-treated CLL. Repertoires were generated with immunoSEQ multiplex PCR, while TCRdb's copy carries only in-frame clones and drops some. The data show some 300,000 clones, about 77% seen once. The sequences come from PBMCs, collected before ibrutinib treatment. The receptors here all came from a human donor with chronic lymphocytic leukemia.

The CDR3 sequence: CASSPAGQPQHF. CDR3 nucleotide sequence: TGTGCCAGTAGCCCGGCTGGTCAGCCCCAGCATTTT. The chain couples TRBV19 to TRBJ1-5; no definite D call. This CDR3 is built from 12 residues. Trimming cost V 6 bases and J 6 bases, with 9 bases left between them. Germline loops: CDR1 LNHDA, CDR2 SQIVND (reference sequence).

This clone came up once. The chain has TRBV29-1 and TRBJ2-1; either TRBD1 or TRBD2 may fit D (6 bases each). This CDR3 comprises 13 residues. Trimming pared 7 bases from V and 8 bases from J, leaving 18 bases between. In germline, CDR1 is SQVTM, CDR2 ANQGSEA. CDR3 in DNA: TGCAGCGCCGTAGGGGGGCGCCTCCATGAGCAGTTCTTC. Its translation: CSAVGGRLHEQFF.

J is TRBJ2-5 and V is TRBV30; a possible D gene is TRBD2 (6 bases). This CDR3 region has 14 residues. CDR1 GTSNPN and CDR2 SVGIG come from the germline V gene (reference sequence). The V end was cut by 0 bases, the J end by 7 bases, with 15 bases between. CDR3 sequence (DNA): TGTGCCTGGAGTGTATACCTTCCCGGGGGGACCCAGTACTTC. Translated, it gives CAWSVYLPGGTQYF.

J is TRBJ2-7 and V is TRBV19; 7 nucleotides agree with TRBD2. The germline V gene encodes CDR1 LNHDA and CDR2 SQIVND (reference sequence). The CDR3 length is 14 residues. The V and J ends lost 3 bases and 3 bases, in that order; junction bases with no gene match: 5. In nucleotides, the CDR3 is TGTGCCAGTAGTATTCTGGGGGGGAACTACGAGCAGTACTTC. Translated: CASSILGGNYEQYF.

The CDR3, as DNA: TGTGCCAGCAGCTACTCAAGTAGCAATCAGCCCCAGCATTTT. It codes for CASSYSSSNQPQHF. The gene calls are TRBV7-9 and TRBJ1-5; D unresolved. V was shortened by 4 bases and J by 0 bases, with 7 bases between the two germline ends. This CDR3 has 14 amino acids. Germline CDR1 SEHNR, CDR2 FQNEAQ (reference sequence). Variable domain in full (rest from reference TRBV7-9 and TRBJ1-5): DTGVSQNPRHKITKRGQNVTFRCDPISEHNRLYWYRQTLGQGPEFLTYFQNEAQLEKSRLLSDRFSAERPKGSFSTLEIQRTEQGDSAMYLCASSYSSSNQPQHFGDGTRLSIL.

The chain joins TRBV5-1 to TRBJ1-2, with no clear D. The CDR3 totals 15 residues. V gave up 6 bases and J gave up 1 base, with 16 bases separating them. Germline CDR1 and CDR2: SGHRS and YFSETQ. The CDR3 loop is CASNTPGEDNYGYTF. CDR3 DNA: TGCGCCAGCAACACTCCGGGAGAAGATAACTATGGCTACACCTTC.

This rearrangement joins TRBV11-3 to TRBJ1-4, with D perhaps matching TRBD1 (6 bases). The length of the CDR3 is 15 residues. Germline CDR1 and CDR2: SGHNT and YENEEA. Trimming took 1 base from V and 8 from J, leaving 14 bases between them. The CDR3 sequence is CASSLVQGAGEKLFF. The CDR3, as DNA: TGTGCCAGCAGCTTAGTACAGGGTGCGGGGGAAAAACTGTTTTTT.

The chain combines TRBV7-2 with TRBJ1-2; perhaps TRBD1 as D (5 bases). The CDR3 covers 14 residues. Germline CDR1 SGHTA, CDR2 FQGNSA. V gave up 3 bases and J gave up 5 bases, with 13 bases separating them. This CDR3 reads CASSFSGGKYGYTF. The CDR3 DNA follows: TGTGCCAGCAGCTTTTCGGGGGGGAAATATGGCTACACCTTC.

V gene TRBV11-1 combines with J gene TRBJ2-2; 9 positions match TRBD1. Germline CDR1 SGHAT, CDR2 FQDESV (reference sequence). The CDR3 is 15 amino acids. J lost 4 bases, V lost 5 bases, and 5 bases had no gene match. CDR3 region: CASSIYRGPTGELFF. CDR3 in DNA: TGTGCCAGCAGCATTTACAGGGGGCCCACCGGGGAGCTGTTTTTT.

The chain employs TRBV28 and TRBJ2-5; no clear D gene. The CDR3 length is 14 residues. CDR1 MDHEN and CDR2 SYDVKM come from the germline V gene. V lost 1 base to trimming and J lost 2 bases, with 8 bases between them. The CDR3 spells CASSLYGRQETQYF. The CDR3 nucleotides are TGTGCCAGCAGTTTATATGGCAGACAAGAGACCCAGTACTTC.

The chain joins TRBV6-5 to TRBJ2-2; a possible D gene is TRBD2 (5 bases). The CDR3 runs to 14 residues. Germline V gives CDR1 MNHEY, CDR2 SVGAGI. Between the trimmed V and J ends, which lost 4 bases and 1 base, there was a span of 7 bases. CDR3 DNA sequence: TGTGCCAGCAGTTGGGCGGGGAACACCGGGGAGCTGTTTTTT. Its protein is CASSWAGNTGELFF.

V and J are TRBV7-6 and TRBJ2-2; possible D gene TRBD2, 5 bases. The CDR3 consists of 17 residues. Germline lookup yields CDR1 SGHVS and CDR2 FNYEAQ. The V and J ends lost 5 bases and 7 bases respectively, with 23 bases between them. The DNA for the CDR3 is TGTGCCAGCAGCCAAAACCGGGTCGCTAAAGGAGGCGGGGAGCTGTTTTTT. Translation gives CASSQNRVAKGGGELFF.

The V gene is TRBV7-2, the J gene TRBJ2-7, with TRBD2 matching 11 bases. Germline CDR1 reads SGHTA; CDR2 reads FQGNSA. The CDR3 contains 13 residues. The V and J ends lost 5 bases and 11 bases, in that order; junction bases with no gene match: 8. CDR3 nucleotide sequence: TGTGCCAGCAGCATCCGTAGCGGGAGGGCCGAGTACTTC. As protein: CASSIRSGRAEYF.

The CDR3 loop reads CASSPEGGAYEQYF. CDR3 nucleotide sequence: TGTGCCAGCAGCCCCGAGGGGGGGGCCTACGAGCAGTACTTC. V usage is TRBV13 and J usage is TRBJ2-7, with a tentative D call TRBD2 (7 bases). V lost 5 bases, J lost 2 bases, and 13 bases lay in between. The CDR3 extends over 14 amino acids. Germline V CDR1 and CDR2: PRHDT, FYEKMQ (reference sequence).

This clone was seen only a few times. The chain combines TRBV5-1 with TRBJ1-5; TRBD1 is a possible D gene (6 bases). Germline values: CDR1 SGHRS, CDR2 YFSETQ. The CDR3 consists of 15 residues. Trimming stripped 1 base from V and 4 bases from J, with 12 bases between. Here the CDR3 DNA reads TGCGCCAGCAGCTTGTCAGGGGCTCGAAATCAGCCCCAGCATTTT. It encodes CASSLSGARNQPQHF.

V and J are TRBV19 and TRBJ2-7, with D unclear. This CDR3 has 13 amino acids. Germline V CDR1 and CDR2: LNHDA, SQIVND (reference sequence). The V gene lost 3 bases and the J gene lost 3 bases, with 9 bases spanning the gap. The CDR3 here is CASSIGRIYEQYF. CDR3 sequence (DNA): TGTGCCAGTAGTATCGGACGCATCTACGAGCAGTACTTC.

This chain links TRBV18 with TRBJ2-5; perhaps TRBD1 as D (5 bases). This CDR3 is 15 amino acids long. Trimming took off 1 base at V and 2 bases at J, with 11 bases between the two ends. Germline loops: CDR1 KGHSH, CDR2 LQKENI. The CDR3 sequence is CASSPLGTGQETQYF. The CDR3 DNA sequence: TGTGCCAGCTCACCACTCGGTACAGGACAAGAGACCCAGTACTTC.

This clone was counted only a few times. CDR3 loop: CASSPLAGPSYEQYF. CDR3 nucleotide sequence: TGCGCCAGCAGCCCACTAGCGGGTCCCTCCTACGAGCAGTACTTC. V usage is TRBV5-1 and J usage is TRBJ2-7; 9 nucleotides agree with TRBD2. Germline V gene data show CDR1 as SGHRS and CDR2 as YFSETQ. J gave up 0 bases and V 4 bases, and 5 bases lay outside the gene matches. The CDR3 extends over 15 amino acids.

V gene TRBV6-5 combines with J gene TRBJ2-1, with 9 bases identical to TRBD1. This CDR3 has 13 residues. The V and J ends lost 8 bases and 6 bases, in that order; junction bases with no gene match: 5. Germline CDR1 MNHEY, CDR2 SVGAGI. This CDR3 is CASARTGANEQFF. DNA for the CDR3: TGTGCCAGCGCAAGGACAGGGGCCAATGAGCAGTTCTTC.

This clone was counted once. The chain joins TRBV9 to TRBJ1-1; TRBD1 matches 9 bases. The CDR3 spans 15 residues. The germline V gene encodes CDR1 SGDLS and CDR2 YYNGEE. Unmatched junction bases numbered 10, after V lost 3 bases and J lost 7 bases. This CDR3 is CASSDEQGALGEAFF. The CDR3 coding sequence is TGTGCCAGCAGCGACGAACAGGGGGCGCTTGGTGAAGCTTTCTTT.

The CDR3 DNA sequence: TGTGCCATCACTCAGGAGGCAGGCACTGAAGCTTTCTTT. Its protein is CAITQEAGTEAFF. The chain carries TRBV10-3 and TRBJ1-1; no definite D call. The V end lost 7 bases, the J end lost 4 bases, and 13 bases lay between the germline ends. The CDR3 has 13 residues. CDR1 and CDR2 (germline): ENHRY, SYGVKD.

This clone appeared a few times. The V and J genes are TRBV27 and TRBJ2-1; D not resolved. This CDR3 spans 13 amino acids. V shed 5 bases and J shed 1 base, with 6 bases lying between them. The germline gives CDR1 MNHEY, CDR2 SMNVEV (reference sequence). The CDR3 DNA reads as TGTGCCAGCAGTCTAGGATCCTACAATGAGCAGTTCTTC. This gives the protein CASSLGSYNEQFF.

This clone appeared a few times. This chain joins TRBV11-2 and TRBJ1-2; 8 bases align to TRBD1. CDR1 SGHAT and CDR2 FQNNGV come from the germline V gene. V shed 3 bases and J 4 bases; nucleotides not matched to a gene: 10. The CDR3 runs 16 residues. The CDR3 loop reads CASSLSQGAPGYGYTF. CDR3 bases: TGTGCCAGCAGCTTGTCTCAGGGGGCGCCCGGCTATGGCTACACCTTC.

The chain is built from TRBV4-3 and TRBJ2-1; a possible D gene is TRBD2 (5 bases). The germline V gene has CDR1 LGHNA and CDR2 YSLEER. The germline V and J ends were trimmed by 0 bases and 0 bases, with 9 bases remaining between them. The CDR3 extends over 16 amino acids. The CDR3: CASSQEDFFSYNEQFF. The DNA of the CDR3 is TGCGCCAGCAGCCAAGAGGACTTCTTCTCCTACAATGAGCAGTTCTTC.

This rearrangement joins TRBV9 to TRBJ2-1, with 9 bases matching TRBD1. The CDR3 is 17 amino acids. Looked up from germline, CDR1 is SGDLS and CDR2 is YYNGEE. V was clipped by 1 base and J by 5 bases; unmatched bases: 10. The CDR3 sequence is CASSVNRGRFSNNEQFF. CDR3 sequence (DNA): TGTGCCAGCAGCGTAAACAGGGGGCGATTTTCGAACAATGAGCAGTTCTTC.

The V and J genes are TRBV6-1 and TRBJ2-7; 7 positions agree with TRBD1. CDR1 and CDR2 from the germline V gene are MNHNS and SASEGT. V was clipped by 5 bases and J by 3 bases; unmatched bases: 4. The CDR3 extends over 13 amino acids. This chain's CDR3 is CASSPGQYYEQYF. CDR3 nucleotide sequence: TGTGCCAGCAGTCCGGGACAGTACTACGAGCAGTACTTC.

The chain links TRBV30 to TRBJ1-2; D not certain. Germline CDR1 GTSNPN, CDR2 SVGIG (reference sequence). V lost 0 bases and J 7 bases, leaving 15 bases between the germline ends. The length of the CDR3 is 14 residues. The CDR3 DNA follows: TGTGCCTGGAGTGTACCACCCCAATTGGCTGGCTACACCTTC. Residues: CAWSVPPQLAGYTF. The whole variable domain, remainder taken from reference TRBV30 and TRBJ1-2, is SQTIHQWPATLVQPVGSPLSLECTVEGTSNPNLYWYRQAAGRGLQLLFYSVGIGQISSEVPQNLSASRPQDRQFILSSKKLLLSDSGFYLCAWSVPPQLAGYTFGSGTRLTVV.